A selection of T cell receptor beta chains follows, all from one sample in a study of beta chain features in type 1 diabetes. The method was immunoSEQ multiplex PCR; TCRdb's version includes in-frame clones alone and lacks a portion of them. Counted here are about 170,000 clones, 7.8% occurring once; the ten biggest clones make up about 0.95%. Sequencing was performed on central memory CD4+ T cells from blood. The receptors derive from a woman aged 40 to 50 with type 1 diabetes. CDR3s include the opening cysteine and the closing phenylalanine or tryptophan. D genes are given only for firm matches. For some rows the clone size is stated as once, few or many, or as a class when expanded; others skip it.

V	D	J	size	CDR3	DNA
TRBV29-1	.	TRBJ2-1	.	CSVDKGFEQFF	TGCAGCGTTGATAAGGGGTTTGAGCAGTTCTTC
TRBV2	.	TRBJ1-1	few	CASSEAGFTEAFF	TGTGCCAGCAGTGAAGCTGGCTTCACTGAAGCTTTCTTT
TRBV18	.	TRBJ2-7	.	CASSPIRASSYEQYF	TGTGCCAGCTCACCCATCAGGGCGAGCTCCTACGAGCAGTACTTC
TRBV28	TRBD1	TRBJ2-1	few	CASTPRGQGSYNEQFF	TGTGCCAGCACCCCTCGAGGACAGGGTTCCTACAATGAGCAGTTCTTC
TRBV6-6	TRBD1	TRBJ1-5	few	CASSPGQGDAQPQHF	TGTGCCAGCAGTCCGGGACAGGGGGATGCGCAGCCCCAGCATTTT
TRBV4-2	TRBD1	TRBJ1-3	few	CASSQEQGANGNTIYF	TGTGCCAGCAGCCAAGAGCAGGGGGCAAATGGAAACACCATATATTTT
TRBV27	TRBD2	TRBJ2-1	few	CASSLFPAGRGSYNEQFF	TGTGCCAGCAGTTTATTCCCCGCAGGGAGGGGCTCCTACAATGAGCAGTTCTTC
TRBV4-3	TRBD1	TRBJ2-4	few	CASSQDGQGVQNIQYF	TGCGCCAGCAGCCAGGATGGACAGGGCGTCCAAAACATTCAGTACTTC
TRBV2	.	TRBJ1-2	.	CASSEGGRGGYGYTF	TGTGCCAGCAGTGAAGGTGGGCGGGGAGGCTATGGCTACACCTTC
TRBV5-1	TRBD2	TRBJ2-1	few	CASSLVAGGRNEQFF	TGCGCCAGCAGCTTGGTAGCGGGGGGGCGGAATGAGCAGTTCTTC
TRBV10-3	.	TRBJ1-5	.	CAISPEGGGQPQHF	TGTGCCATCAGTCCCGAAGGGGGGGGTCAGCCCCAGCATTTT
TRBV19	.	TRBJ1-1	few	CASSIRGGTEAFF	TGTGCCAGTAGTATCCGTGGGGGGACTGAAGCTTTCTTT
TRBV6-6	TRBD1	TRBJ1-1	few	CASTSGQGRSEAFF	TGTGCCAGCACTAGCGGACAGGGTAGGAGTGAAGCTTTCTTT
TRBV7-2	.	TRBJ2-3	few	CASSFSPGFTDTQYF	TGTGCCAGCAGCTTTTCTCCGGGATTCACAGATACGCAGTATTTT
TRBV7-3	.	TRBJ2-5	few	CASSFSGETQYF	TGTGCCAGCAGCTTCTCGGGAGAGACCCAGTACTTC
TRBV4-2	.	TRBJ2-3	few	CASSQMGGRSTDTQYF	TGTGCCAGCAGCCAGATGGGGGGTCGGAGCACAGATACGCAGTATTTT
TRBV6-6	.	TRBJ2-5	.	CASSAWGSGETQYF	TGTGCCAGCAGTGCCTGGGGCTCAGGGGAGACCCAGTACTTC
TRBV18	.	TRBJ1-3	few	CASSPPMSSGNTIYF	TGTGCCAGCTCACCACCCATGAGCTCTGGAAACACCATATATTTT
TRBV28	TRBD1	TRBJ1-2	.	CASRPGGANYGYTF	TGTGCCAGCAGGCCAGGGGGAGCTAACTATGGCTACACCTTC
TRBV7-2	TRBD1	TRBJ1-2	few	CASSTGDLFGGYTF	TGTGCCAGCAGTACAGGGGACTTGTTCGGTGGCTACACCTTC
TRBV27	.	TRBJ1-1	.	CASSLSVGWDTEAFF	TGTGCCAGCAGTTTATCGGTGGGCTGGGACACTGAAGCTTTCTTT
TRBV21-1	.	TRBJ2-2	few	CASSKDSGDNTGELFF	TGTGCCAGCAGCAAAGACTCAGGCGATAACACCGGGGAGCTGTTTTTT
TRBV10-3	TRBD1	TRBJ2-1	few	CAIRRGDRNNEQFF	TGTGCCATCAGGAGGGGGGACAGGAACAATGAGCAGTTCTTC
TRBV5-1	.	TRBJ2-7	.	CASSILSSYEQYF	TGCGCCAGCAGCATACTGAGCTCCTACGAGCAGTACTTC
TRBV4-1	.	TRBJ1-4	few	CASAEGGAGEKLFF	TGCGCCAGCGCCGAGGGGGGGGCCGGTGAAAAACTGTTTTTT
TRBV5-5	.	TRBJ1-1	few	CASSLGGRTEAFF	TGTGCCAGCAGCCTCGGGGGGAGGACTGAAGCTTTCTTT
TRBV9	.	TRBJ2-2	.	CASSVQGRNTGELFF	TGTGCCAGCAGCGTCCAGGGTCGAAACACCGGGGAGCTGTTTTTT
TRBV27	TRBD2	TRBJ2-5	few	CASSPHRLAWETQYF	TGTGCCAGCAGTCCCCATAGACTAGCGTGGGAGACCCAGTACTTC
TRBV7-9	TRBD1	TRBJ1-5	.	CASSPTGEYQPQHF	TGTGCCAGCAGCCCTACAGGGGAATATCAGCCCCAGCATTTT
TRBV7-3	.	TRBJ1-1	few	CASSPGTVNTEAFF	TGTGCCAGCAGCCCCGGGACTGTGAACACTGAAGCTTTCTTT
TRBV5-8	TRBD1	TRBJ1-4	.	CASSTGTGVGEKLFF	TGTGCCAGCAGCACGGGGACAGGGGTTGGGGAAAAACTGTTTTTT
TRBV20-1	.	TRBJ2-5	.	CSARREETQYF	TGCAGTGCTAGAAGAGAGGAGACCCAGTACTTC
TRBV4-2	.	TRBJ1-1	.	CASSQEPRTGRAFF	TGTGCCAGCAGCCAAGAACCCCGCACAGGGAGAGCTTTCTTT
TRBV6-7	.	TRBJ2-1	.	CASRRLTYNEQFF	TGTGCCAGCAGACGACTGACCTACAATGAGCAGTTCTTC
TRBV9	.	TRBJ2-2	few	CASSVDRVGTGELFF	TGTGCCAGCAGCGTAGACAGGGTAGGGACCGGGGAGCTGTTTTTT
TRBV6-5	.	TRBJ1-2	.	CASSYSPGEGYTF	TGTGCCAGCAGTTACAGTCCAGGGGAAGGCTACACCTTC
TRBV5-1	TRBD1	TRBJ2-1	few	CASAGTGDDEQFF	TGCGCCAGTGCCGGGACAGGGGATGATGAGCAGTTCTTC
TRBV28	TRBD1	TRBJ1-2	many	CASSPGGTGTYGYTF	TGTGCCAGCAGCCCCGGTGGGACAGGGACGTATGGCTACACCTTC
TRBV9	TRBD1	TRBJ1-4	.	CASSYRGVSSEKLFF	TGTGCCAGCAGCTACAGGGGAGTTTCGAGTGAAAAACTGTTTTTT
TRBV5-1	.	TRBJ2-5	few	CASSLGGGEETQYF	TGCGCCAGCAGCTTAGGAGGGGGCGAAGAGACCCAGTACTTC
TRBV6-6	.	TRBJ2-7	.	CASSYAGPQGEQYF	TGTGCCAGCAGTTACGCAGGGCCGCAGGGCGAGCAGTACTTC
TRBV5-4	TRBD1	TRBJ2-2	few	CASSPGQGGGGELFF	TGTGCCAGCAGTCCGGGACAGGGCGGTGGCGGGGAGCTGTTTTTT
TRBV4-1	.	TRBJ1-4	.	CASSPLGATNEKLFF	TGCGCCAGCAGCCCTCTCGGGGCAACTAATGAAAAACTGTTTTTT